Below are 3 T cell receptor beta chains sequenced from a single sample in a study of PD-1 blockade in mismatch repair-deficient tumors. Method: immunoSEQ multiplex PCR; TCRdb's copy keeps in-frame clones and lacks some. The profile shows about 39,000 clones, approximately 80% of them singletons. The sample was PBMCs, taken less than 40 weeks after starting pembrolizumab. These receptors originate from an adult with mismatch repair-deficient cancer.

The chain carries TRBV6-5 and TRBJ2-5, with TRBD2 as a possible D gene (6 bases). The germline gives CDR1 MNHEY, CDR2 SVGAGI. Trimming took 7 bases from V and 7 from J, leaving 10 bases between them. The CDR3 runs 11 residues. CDR3 bases: TGTGCCAGCAACCACGGGGGGACCCAGTACTTC. Protein product: CASNHGGTQYF.

The chain uses TRBV5-1 and TRBJ2-5; tentatively, D is TRBD2 (5 bases). V was cut by 3 bases and J by 5 bases, with 11 bases left in between. The CDR3 spans 13 residues. Germline lookup yields CDR1 SGHRS and CDR2 YFSETQ. The CDR3 nucleotides are TGCGCCAGCAGCTCCCGGCCGGGGGAGACCCAGTACTTC. Its protein product is CASSSRPGETQYF.

The rearrangement links TRBV27 to TRBJ2-7; D not resolved. The germline V gene encodes CDR1 MNHEY and CDR2 SMNVEV (reference sequence). This CDR3 contains 15 residues. V was clipped by 5 bases and J by 5 bases, with 19 bases between them. In DNA form, the CDR3 reads TGTGCCAGCAGTCTCCGGGTCCCCGCGGCGGACGAGCAGTACTTC. Residues: CASSLRVPAADEQYF.